This T cell receptor beta chain is from a study of CD8 T cells in Susac syndrome. Notes on this clonotype: Its specificity is unknown.

With random hexamers, 0.5 to 1 ug RNA was reverse transcribed. It was immunoSEQ multiplex PCR that amplified TCR beta CDR3 across 54 Vbeta and 13 Jbeta. Each CDR3 protein is one row after TCRdb ran MiXCR on the immunoSEQ multiplex PCR reads. The sample contains some 300,000 distinct CDR3 sequences, about 91% of which appear only once. The multiple sclerosis control group comprised treatment-naive patients with stable or active relapsing-remitting disease. The CD8+ and CD4+ T cells were isolated magnetically using a negative isolation approach, whereas the TEMRA cells were enriched by FACS. Study-level results: In its TCR sequencing and HLA analysis, the study acknowledged that the number of individuals was relatively small.

CDR3 length equals 14 residues. V trimming: 0 bases; J trimming: 7 bases; junction bases outside the gene matches: 4. The germline gives CDR1 LGHNA, CDR2 YSLEER. This chain joins TRBV4-3 and TRBJ1-1; TRBD1 matches at 8 bases. This TCR was recovered from a human donor with multiple sclerosis. The sequenced sample was CD8+ T cells from PBMCs. The CDR3 is CASSQDRGLVEAFF. The DNA for the CDR3 is TGCGCCAGCAGCCAAGACAGGGGGCTTGTTGAAGCTTTCTTT.